The 19 T cell receptor beta chains reported below all come from one sample, sequenced in a study of CD8+ T cells in alopecia areata. Sequencing used cDNA as its template, made by extracting RNA and reverse transcribing it. Generated by immunoSEQ multiplex PCR, the TCRdb table keeps only in-frame clones and is missing some. The sample has about 40,000 clones, around 90% seen once. Stated treatment: oral pan-JAK inhibitor, 5-10 mg twice daily. Material: CD8+ T cells sorted from blood, obtained at week 24, from a patient treated with tofacitinib. These receptors all stem from a human donor with alopecia areata.

The chain couples TRBV18 to TRBJ2-2, with 10 bases fitting TRBD1. V gave up 0 bases and J gave up 0 bases; unmatched junction bases: 4. CDR1 KGHSH and CDR2 LQKENI come from the germline V gene. This CDR3 contains 18 residues. The CDR3, as DNA: TGTGCCAGCTCACCACCTGGGACAGGGGACCCGAACACCGGGGAGCTGTTTTTT. This translates into CASSPPGTGDPNTGELFF.

The chain combines TRBV15 with TRBJ2-2; D may be TRBD1 (6 bases). CDR1 and CDR2 from the germline V gene are LNHNV and YYDKDF (reference sequence). The V and J ends lost 4 bases and 1 base respectively, with 10 bases between them. The CDR3 covers 15 residues. CDR3 coding DNA: TGTGCCACCAGCACAGGGGTTTGGAACACCGGGGAGCTGTTTTTT. It encodes CATSTGVWNTGELFF.

The chain employs TRBV27 and TRBJ2-1; 13 bases map to TRBD2. J gave up 9 bases and V 4 bases, and 6 bases lay outside the gene matches. Germline loops: CDR1 MNHEY, CDR2 SMNVEV (reference sequence). The CDR3 length is 15 residues. Here the CDR3 DNA reads TGTGCCAGCAGTTCCACTAGCGGGGGGGTGGGTGAGCAGTTCTTC. It specifies CASSSTSGGVGEQFF.

This chain connects TRBV9 to TRBJ1-2; possibly TRBD1 for D (6 bases). V was cut by 0 bases and J by 1 base, with 10 bases left in between. This CDR3 contains 15 residues. Germline V gene data show CDR1 as SGDLS and CDR2 as YYNGEE. The CDR3 here is CASSVGDTINYGYTF. The CDR3 bases are TGTGCCAGCAGCGTAGGGGACACGATTAACTATGGCTACACCTTC.

V usage is TRBV27 and J usage is TRBJ2-7, with 7 bases identical to TRBD2. The length of the CDR3 is 18 residues. Germline assignment: CDR1 MNHEY and CDR2 SMNVEV (reference sequence). V shed 5 bases, J shed 5 bases, and the junction held 21 bases outside the gene matches. CDR3 DNA: TGTGCCAGCAGTACTAACTCCATCGAAGGGCGGGAGAGGAACGAGCAGTACTTC. It yields the protein CASSTNSIEGRERNEQYF.

The chain has TRBV6-1 and TRBJ2-2, with unresolved D. This CDR3 is built from 14 residues. Per germline, CDR1 MNHNS and CDR2 SASEGT. Trimming took 2 bases from V and 4 from J, leaving 8 bases between them. CDR3 amino acids: CASSEKPSTGELFF. The DNA for the CDR3 is TGTGCCAGCAGTGAAAAACCTAGCACCGGGGAGCTGTTTTTT.

The chain recombines TRBV27 with TRBJ1-1; 7 bases are a match to TRBD1. The length of the CDR3 is 14 residues. V gave up 10 bases and J gave up 1 base; unmatched junction bases: 9. Looked up from germline, CDR1 is MNHEY and CDR2 is SMNVEV (reference sequence). CDR3: CATQTGTENTEAFF. The CDR3 bases are TGTGCCACCCAAACGGGGACAGAGAACACTGAAGCTTTCTTT.

The count of this clone is one. V usage is TRBV2 and J usage is TRBJ2-3; D is perhaps TRBD2 (5 bases). The ends were cut back, 6 bases at V and 5 bases at J, with 9 bases in the middle. This CDR3 is built from 12 residues. Per germline, CDR1 SNHLY and CDR2 FYNNEI. CDR3 DNA sequence: TGTGCCAGCAGCGTACGGGGAGATACGCAGTATTTT. Translating gives CASSVRGDTQYF.

The J gene is TRBJ2-7, the V gene TRBV28; D is perhaps TRBD2 (6 bases). Germline V lookup: CDR1 MDHEN, CDR2 SYDVKM. V lost 5 bases and J lost 0, with 11 bases in between. This CDR3 is 14 amino acids long. CDR3 sequence reads: CASSQRGSSYEQYF. The DNA of the CDR3 is TGTGCCAGCAGTCAACGGGGGAGCTCCTACGAGCAGTACTTC.

This chain uses TRBV27 with TRBJ2-5; no clear D gene. The end of the DNA aligns better with TRBJ2-7, so the J call may be wrong. Germline CDR1 is MNHEY and CDR2 is SMNVEV (reference sequence). The CDR3 runs 11 residues. The CDR3 DNA follows: TGTGCCAGCAGTAGTTCCTACGAGCAGTACTTC. As protein: CASSSSYEQYF.

The V and J genes are TRBV7-9 and TRBJ2-5; possible D gene TRBD1, 6 bases. Trimming pared 6 bases from V and 5 bases from J, leaving 13 bases between. The CDR3 loop spans 13 amino acids. The V gene's germline CDR1 is SEHNR and CDR2 FQNEAQ (reference sequence). Here the CDR3 reads CASSNREMETQYF. The CDR3 nucleotides are TGTGCCAGCAGTAACAGGGAGATGGAGACCCAGTACTTC. Complete variable domain (other parts from reference TRBV7-9 and TRBJ2-5): DTGVSQNPRHKITKRGQNVTFRCDPISEHNRLYWYRQTLGQGPEFLTYFQNEAQLEKSRLLSDRFSAERPKGSFSTLEIQRTEQGDSAMYLCASSNREMETQYFGPGTRLLVL.

The chain employs TRBV27 and TRBJ2-7; the D is unclear. Trimming took 3 bases from V and 6 from J, leaving 12 bases between them. This CDR3 is built from 13 residues. CDR1 MNHEY and CDR2 SMNVEV come from the germline V gene (reference sequence). The DNA of the CDR3 is TGTGCCAGCAGTTTTATCGGAAACGGCGAGCAGTACTTC. It codes for CASSFIGNGEQYF.

The rearrangement uses TRBV7-6 and TRBJ2-1, with D possibly TRBD1 on 5 matching bases. The CDR3 covers 15 residues. Per the germline V gene, CDR1 is SGHVS and CDR2 is FNYEAQ. Trimming took 0 bases from V and 2 from J, leaving 8 bases between them. The CDR3 here is CASSLAQTAYNEQFF. Written as DNA, the CDR3 is TGTGCCAGCAGCTTAGCGCAGACAGCCTACAATGAGCAGTTCTTC.

The CDR3 region is CAISEDNYEQYF. Written as DNA, the CDR3 is TGTGCCATCAGCGAAGACAACTACGAGCAGTACTTC. J is TRBJ2-7 and V is TRBV10-3; D remains unclear. The CDR3 is 12 amino acids. Germline CDR1 reads ENHRY; CDR2 reads SYGVKD. Trimming removed 6 bases at V and 3 bases at J, with 9 bases between.

The chain is built from TRBV27 and TRBJ2-5; 10 bases fit TRBD1. The J call may be incorrect, as the DNA end agrees better with TRBJ2-7. CDR1 is MNHEY and CDR2 is SMNVEV in the germline V gene (reference sequence). The CDR3 loop spans 14 amino acids. In DNA form, the CDR3 reads TGTGCCAGCGCCTCCGGACAGGGGGGCTACGAGCAGTACTTC. This encodes CASASGQGGYEQYF.

V gene TRBV27 combines with J gene TRBJ2-3; the match to TRBD2 covers 15 bases. V was pared by 7 bases and J by 4 bases, with 12 bases of the junction left unmatched. The CDR3 has 18 residues. CDR1 is MNHEY, CDR2 SMNVEV, per germline (reference sequence). The CDR3 nucleotides are TGTGCCAGCACCCCGGGACTAGCGGGGGGTTATCCCCCAGATACGCAGTATTTT. This translates into CASTPGLAGGYPPDTQYF.

This sequence joins TRBV4-2 and TRBJ2-3; perhaps TRBD2 as D (6 bases). Trimming shortened V by 0 bases and J by 3 bases, and 22 bases separated the two germline ends. The CDR3 is 19 amino acids. CDR1 is LGHNA, CDR2 YNFKEQ, per germline. The CDR3 nucleotides are TGTGCCAGCAGCCAAGAAGCCCCTACGGACTATCGGGGTACAGATACGCAGTATTTT. Residues: CASSQEAPTDYRGTDTQYF.

J is TRBJ2-7 and V is TRBV11-2, with D perhaps matching TRBD2 (5 bases). Germline V CDR1 and CDR2: SGHAT, FQNNGV. Trimming removed 2 bases from V and 2 bases from J, with 10 bases in between. This CDR3 region has 14 residues. The CDR3 here is CASSLPGSAYEQYF. CDR3 bases: TGTGCCAGCAGCTTACCGGGGAGCGCCTACGAGCAGTACTTC.

The chain combines TRBV29-1 with TRBJ2-5; 14 bases map to TRBD2. The CDR3 extends over 18 amino acids. Trimming took 5 bases from V and 2 from J; bases not matched to a gene: 13. In germline, CDR1 is SQVTM, CDR2 ANQGSEA. CDR3 in DNA: TGCAGCGTTCTAGGGACTAGCGGGGGCCGGAAGTTTCAAGAGACCCAGTACTTC. This encodes CSVLGTSGGRKFQETQYF.